The 15 T cell receptor beta chains listed next were all sequenced from one sample in a study of T cell responses to AZD1222 COVID-19 vaccine. The method was immunoSEQ multiplex PCR; TCRdb's version includes in-frame clones alone and lacks a portion of them. The sample shows about 85,000 clones, about nine tenths of them seen only once. The sequenced sample was peripheral blood, obtained on day 0 of AZD1222 vaccination. The origin of the receptors is an adult in good health.

The CDR3 here is CASSVTVGGGYTF. CDR3 in DNA: TGTGCCAGCAGCGTGACAGTTGGGGGTGGCTACACCTTC. This chain uses TRBV27 with TRBJ1-2; a possible D gene is TRBD1 (5 bases). The germline CDR1 and CDR2 sequences are MNHEY and SMNVEV (reference sequence). V was clipped by 6 bases and J by 7 bases, with 15 bases between them. The CDR3 spans 13 residues.

The rearrangement joins TRBV28 to TRBJ1-4, with unresolved D. V was trimmed by 2 bases and J by 4 bases, leaving 8 bases between them. The V gene's germline CDR1 is MDHEN and CDR2 SYDVKM. The CDR3 contains 14 residues. The CDR3: CASSLGRVNEKLFF. The CDR3 coding sequence is TGTGCCAGCAGTTTAGGCAGAGTTAATGAAAAACTGTTTTTT.

Remarks on this clone: This CDR3 is also generated by other DNA sequences in the sample. The V call is TRBV4-2, the J call TRBJ2-7, with 7 bases matching TRBD2. Germline V CDR1 and CDR2: LGHNA, YNFKEQ. The V and J ends lost 0 bases and 3 bases, in that order; junction bases with no gene match: 8. The CDR3 has 16 amino acids. CDR3: CASSQEGASGVYEQYF. CDR3 bases: TGTGCCAGCAGCCAAGAAGGAGCTAGCGGTGTCTACGAGCAGTACTTC.

The chain uses TRBV19 and TRBJ1-2; 7 nucleotides match TRBD1. V lost 2 bases to trimming and J lost 5 bases; unmatched junction nucleotides: 8. This CDR3 spans 15 amino acids. CDR1 and CDR2 (germline): LNHDA, SQIVND (reference sequence). In nucleotides, the CDR3 is TGTGCCAGTAGTATACCCGGACAGGCTAGTTATGGCTACACCTTC. This gives the protein CASSIPGQASYGYTF.

The chain uses TRBV12-3 or TRBV12-4 and TRBJ1-1, with D possibly being TRBD1 (6 bases). The V end lost 6 bases, the J end lost 3 bases, and 11 bases lay between the germline ends. The CDR3 has 13 amino acids. The CDR3 region is CASRTTGYTEAFF. The CDR3 nucleotides are TGTGCCAGCAGAACTACAGGGTACACTGAAGCTTTCTTT.

The chain combines TRBV28 with TRBJ1-2; TRBD1 aligns across 8 bases. This CDR3 has 13 residues. Germline lookup yields CDR1 MDHEN and CDR2 SYDVKM. The V and J ends lost 7 bases and 2 bases, in that order; junction bases with no gene match: 3. CDR3 coding DNA: TGTGCCAGCAACTCAGGGGGCAACTATGGCTACACCTTC. Its translation: CASNSGGNYGYTF.

The V gene is TRBV6-5, the J gene TRBJ2-7; 10 bases line up with TRBD1. The CDR3 sequence is 15 residues long. Germline CDR1 and CDR2: MNHEY and SVGAGI. V shed 6 bases, J shed 2 bases, and the junction held 7 bases outside the gene matches. The CDR3 is CASSPGTGVTYEQYF. In DNA form, the CDR3 reads TGTGCCAGCAGCCCCGGGACAGGGGTAACCTACGAGCAGTACTTC.

V and J are TRBV15 and TRBJ2-2; 10 nucleotides agree with TRBD1. The CDR3 runs to 16 residues. The germline CDR1 and CDR2 sequences are LNHNV and YYDKDF (reference sequence). The V segment lost 3 bases and the J segment 6 bases; nucleotides outside the gene matches: 7. CDR3 nucleotide sequence: TGTGCCACCAGCAGCGACAGGGGGCGCTGGTCCGGGGAGCTGTTTTTT. Its translation: CATSSDRGRWSGELFF.

The CDR3, as DNA: TGTGCCAGAAGAAACTTAGCGAGCACAGATACGCAGTATTTT. Residues: CARRNLASTDTQYF. This chain uses TRBV5-3 with TRBJ2-3; possible D gene TRBD2, 5 bases. TRBV5-3 falls under the ORF class, with uncertain function. V was clipped by 5 bases and J by 0 bases, with 10 bases between them. The CDR3 sequence is 14 residues long.

The table lists this clone with a count of one. The chain couples TRBV24-1 to TRBJ2-3, with TRBD2 matching over 9 bases. The CDR3 extends over 16 amino acids. V gave up 2 bases and J gave up 3 bases; unmatched junction bases: 5. Germline V gives CDR1 KGHDR, CDR2 SFDVKD. CDR3 region: CATSDYSGGATDTQYF. In DNA, the CDR3 is TGTGCCACCAGTGATTATAGCGGGGGAGCTACAGATACGCAGTATTTT.

CDR3 sequence reads: CASSPPGSNYGYTF. The CDR3 DNA is TGTGCCAGCTCACCTCCCGGATCAAACTATGGCTACACCTTC. This chain connects TRBV18 to TRBJ1-2; no firm D call. V lost 3 bases and J lost 2, with 10 bases in between. The germline V gene encodes CDR1 KGHSH and CDR2 LQKENI. The CDR3 is made up of 14 amino acids.

The rearrangement links TRBV6-2 or TRBV6-3 to TRBJ1-2; D is unresolved. Germline CDR1 MNHEY, CDR2 SVGEGT. With 0 bases removed from V and 7 bases from J, the gap between germline ends came to 6 bases. The CDR3 sequence is 12 residues long. CDR3 protein: CASSYSGPGYTF. The CDR3 DNA reads as TGTGCCAGCAGTTACTCAGGGCCTGGCTACACCTTC.

CDR3 amino acids: CSASEGSADTQYF. CDR3 nucleotide sequence: TGCAGTGCTAGTGAAGGGTCAGCAGATACGCAGTATTTT. The V gene is TRBV20-1, the J gene TRBJ2-3; no definite D call. The germline V and J ends were trimmed by 3 bases and 4 bases, with 11 bases remaining between them. CDR3 length: 13 amino acids. Per the germline V gene, CDR1 is DFQATT and CDR2 is SNEGSKA (reference sequence).

The chain has TRBV6-2 or TRBV6-3 and TRBJ1-1; 7 nucleotides match TRBD1. The CDR3 is 15 amino acids. Trimming removed 2 bases from V and 1 base from J; junction bases left unmatched: 4. Germline V gene sequence: CDR1 MNHEY, CDR2 SVGEGT. CDR3 loop: CASSYGDSRNTEAFF. CDR3 nucleotide sequence: TGTGCCAGCAGTTACGGGGACAGCCGGAACACTGAAGCTTTCTTT.

This chain joins TRBV7-8 and TRBJ2-7; tentative D call: TRBD1 (6 bases). In germline, CDR1 is SGHVS, CDR2 FQNEAQ. The CDR3 loop spans 16 amino acids. Trimming took 4 bases from V and 0 from J, leaving 16 bases between them. The CDR3 here is CASSSYRVPSSYEQYF. CDR3 in DNA: TGTGCCAGCAGCTCCTACAGGGTCCCGAGCTCCTACGAGCAGTACTTC.